Following are 5 T cell receptor beta chains from one sample sequenced in a study of siplizumab effects on memory and regulatory T cells. Assay used: immunoSEQ multiplex PCR; TCRdb lists only in-frame clones, some missing. In the table there are about 87,000 clones, 85% to 90% of which are singletons. The specimen sequenced was CD4+ T cells sorted from blood. These TCRs come from a human donor in good health.

The rearrangement uses TRBV10-3 and TRBJ2-2; D unresolved. This CDR3 has 13 amino acids. The ends were cut back, 3 bases at V and 4 bases at J, with 6 bases in the middle. CDR1 is ENHRY, CDR2 SYGVKD, per germline. The CDR3 loop reads CAISDESTGELFF. DNA for the CDR3: TGTGCCATCAGTGACGAGTCCACCGGGGAGCTGTTTTTT.

This chain uses TRBV7-2 with TRBJ2-6; 8 bases agree with TRBD1. This CDR3 has 19 residues. CDR1 and CDR2 (germline): SGHTA, FQGNSA. V dropped 4 bases and J dropped 0; count of bases not matched to a gene: 11. CDR3 in DNA: TGTGCCAGCAGCTCCTTCAACCGGGACAGGCTCTCTGGGGCCAACGTCCTGACTTTC. It encodes CASSSFNRDRLSGANVLTF.

This clone has only one observation. This chain joins TRBV11-2 and TRBJ2-2; TRBD2 matches at 9 bases. The CDR3 is 16 amino acids. The germline gives CDR1 SGHAT, CDR2 FQNNGV. With V trimmed by 2 bases and J by 5 bases, 6 bases remained unmatched. CDR3 nucleotides: TGTGCCAGCAGCTTAAATAGCGGGAGCGGTACCGGGGAGCTGTTTTTT. The encoded protein is CASSLNSGSGTGELFF.

The rearrangement links TRBV28 to TRBJ1-5; D remains ambiguous. Germline CDR1 and CDR2: MDHEN and SYDVKM. Trimming took 7 bases from V and 0 from J, leaving 13 bases between them. The CDR3 sequence is 15 residues long. The CDR3 loop is CASTSEQYSNQPQHF. The CDR3 DNA sequence: TGTGCCAGCACCTCGGAGCAATATAGCAATCAGCCCCAGCATTTT. Complete variable domain (other parts from reference TRBV28 and TRBJ1-5): DVKVTQSSRYLVKRTGEKVFLECVQDMDHENMFWYRQDPGLGLRLIYFSYDVKMKEKGDIPEGYSVSREKKERFSLILESASTNQTSMYLCASTSEQYSNQPQHFGDGTRLSIL.

V gene TRBV5-1 combines with J gene TRBJ2-2, with 9 nucleotides matching TRBD2. V was pared by 2 bases and J by 3 bases, with 5 bases of the junction left unmatched. Looked up from germline, CDR1 is SGHRS and CDR2 is YFSETQ. This CDR3 is built from 16 residues. CDR3 region: CASSLIAGDDTGELFF. DNA of the CDR3: TGCGCCAGCAGCTTAATAGCGGGAGATGACACCGGGGAGCTGTTTTTT.